The clone carrying this T cell receptor beta chain occurred many times. Its matching antigen is unknown. The V segment lost 5 bases and the J segment 1 base; nucleotides outside the gene matches: 3. This CDR3 spans 16 amino acids. Germline CDR1 DFQATT, CDR2 SNEGSKA (reference sequence). TCRdb re-called the multiplex PCR reads with MiXCR, one entry per CDR3 protein. The sample carries 100,000 to 150,000 distinct CDR3 sequences, about 20% recorded once. These data belong to a study of breast tumors, draining lymph nodes, adjacent tissues. Study-level points and caveats: That most tumor T cells come from lymph nodes remained unproven. Luminal-like breast cancer showed significantly greater tumor-nontumor repertoire similarity than basal-like breast cancer did. Findings are consistent with lymph node origin and intratumoral expansion of most tumor T cells.

Axillary draining lymph nodes of breast cancer patients supplied the node samples. The TCR originated in a female donor with breast cancer. Some clones in this sample may be carry-over from other donors' samples. Sequenced sample: axillary lymph node tissue. This sequence joins TRBV20-1 and TRBJ2-3, with TRBD2 identical over 16 bases. The CDR3 is CSASGTSGRGTDTQYF. DNA of the CDR3: TGCAGTGCTTCCGGGACTAGCGGGAGGGGCACAGATACGCAGTATTTT.